This T cell receptor (beta chain) was sequenced in a study of monozygotic twins with cystic fibrosis. Study-level results: J usage was most co-twin-similar in 8 of 16 pairs, V in 13. Monozygotic CF twin pairs shared significantly more nucleotide-identical clonotypes than unrelated CF individuals did.

Using immunoSEQ multiplex PCR, the repertoire was profiled, and TCRdb retains in-frame clones only, with some absent. The repertoire holds 12,000 to 15,000 clones, nearly 99% seen once, with roughly 0.44% in the top ten. J was trimmed by 6 bases and V by 1 base; bases with no gene match: 6. The germline V gene has CDR1 SGHNT and CDR2 YENEEA. This CDR3 contains 16 residues. A remark on this clone: What it binds is not known.

The sequencing sample was made of blood. The receptor was isolated from a girl aged 2 to 10 with cystic fibrosis. The chain carries TRBV11-3 and TRBJ2-7, with TRBD2 identical over 13 bases. The CDR3 is CASSLGGTSGISEQYF. The CDR3 DNA follows: TGTGCCAGCAGCTTAGGTGGGACTAGCGGGATCTCCGAGCAGTACTTC.